This TCR beta chain was observed in a study of OX40 agonist ivuxolimab in advanced cancers. Study-level information: Dose-escalation cases comprised hepatocellular carcinoma, melanoma, renal cell or head and neck cancer.

Of note for this clone: The antigen is unknown.

CDR1 and CDR2 from the germline V gene are GTSNPN and SVGIG (reference sequence). Losses at the gene ends were 1 base for V and 4 bases for J; bases not matched to a gene: 1. The CDR3 is 13 residues long. The study's findings and limits: Compared with CD4+, CD8+ T cells on average had more expanded clones.

Repertoires were generated with immunoSEQ multiplex PCR, while TCRdb's copy carries only in-frame clones and drops some. The sample holds fewer than 45,000 clones, approximately 80% seen once. Prior autoimmune disease or systemic immunosuppression barred patients. The sample was CD4+ or CD8+ T cells sorted from blood, taken in a trial of the OX40 agonist ivuxolimab. The sequence came from an adult with an advanced solid tumor such as melanoma, head and neck, liver or kidney cancer. The chain carries TRBV30 and TRBJ1-3; TRBD1 aligns across 7 bases. The CDR3 region has the DNA TGTGCCTGGAGTGAGGGACAGGGAAACACCATATATTTT. Protein product: CAWSEGQGNTIYF.